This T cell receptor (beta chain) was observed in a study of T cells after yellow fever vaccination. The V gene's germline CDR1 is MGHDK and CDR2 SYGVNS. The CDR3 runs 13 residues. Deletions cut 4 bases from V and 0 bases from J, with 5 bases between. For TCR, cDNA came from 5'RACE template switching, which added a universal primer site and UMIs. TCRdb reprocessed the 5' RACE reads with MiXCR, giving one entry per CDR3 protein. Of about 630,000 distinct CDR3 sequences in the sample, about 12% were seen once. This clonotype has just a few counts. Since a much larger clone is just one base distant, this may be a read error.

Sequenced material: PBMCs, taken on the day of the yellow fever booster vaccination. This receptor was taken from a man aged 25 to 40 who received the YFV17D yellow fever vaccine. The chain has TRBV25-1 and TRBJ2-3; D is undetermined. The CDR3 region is CASSATSTDTQYF. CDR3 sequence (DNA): TGTGCCAGCAGTGCTACTAGCACAGATACGCAGTATTTT.